Sequencing of this T cell receptor beta chain was carried out in a study of shared clonotypes between healthy human individuals. Clones were read by immunoSEQ multiplex PCR, and TCRdb kept only the in-frame ones, dropping some. The sample carries 2 million to 2.5 million clones, approximately 93% recorded once. Turning to this clone: Its antigen remains unknown.

Study-wide results and limits: Blood was the only sampled material, and tissue repertoires likely differ.

The CDR3 has 13 amino acids. The trim removed 8 bases at V and 2 bases at J, leaving 5 bases unmatched. Germline CDR1 reads MNHNY; CDR2 reads SVGAGI (reference sequence). Input material: naive CD4+ T cells from PBMCs. Subset indicated: CD45RA+ positively selected. The rearrangement uses TRBV6-6 and TRBJ1-2, with 7 bases fitting TRBD1. The receptor was derived from a man between 18 and 35 years old in good health. Some clones in this sample may be carry-over from other donors' samples. CDR3 DNA: TGTGCCAGCGGGACAGACCTAAACTATGGCTACACCTTC. Translating it yields CASGTDLNYGYTF.